Presented here are 8 T cell receptor beta chains from one specimen sequenced in a study of beta chain features in type 1 diabetes. The study reverse transcribed the entire isolated RNA, so it sequenced expressed TCRB transcripts. Measured with immunoSEQ multiplex PCR; TCRdb has only the in-frame clones, and not every one. The sample records approximately 330,000 clones, roughly 9.6% being singletons. Specimen: naive CD4+ T cells from blood. These receptors were obtained from a woman in her twenties or thirties in good health.

This clone was seen a few times. The chain recombines TRBV9 with TRBJ2-2; weak D call: TRBD1 (6 bases). V was clipped by 8 bases and J by 0 bases, with 17 bases between them. The CDR3 spans 16 residues. Germline V lookup: CDR1 SGDLS, CDR2 YYNGEE. The CDR3 here is CASFVPGTSNTGELFF. CDR3 coding DNA: TGTGCCAGTTTCGTACCCGGGACATCGAACACCGGGGAGCTGTTTTTT.

This clone was counted only a few times. The chain recombines TRBV18 with TRBJ2-4; D is perhaps TRBD2 (5 bases). Germline V gene lookup returns CDR1 KGHSH and CDR2 LQKENI. The CDR3 contains 16 residues. Trimming removed 0 bases from V and 6 bases from J, with 15 bases in between. CDR3 amino acids: CASSPPQVSDLNIQYF. The CDR3 bases are TGTGCCAGCTCACCACCGCAGGTTAGCGATTTAAACATTCAGTACTTC. Full variable domain (missing parts from reference TRBV18 and TRBJ2-4): NAGVMQNPRHLVRRRGQEARLRCSPMKGHSHVYWYRQLPEEGLKFMVYLQKENIIDESGMPKERFSAEFPKEGPSILRIQQVVRGDSAAYFCASSPPQVSDLNIQYFGAGTRLSVL.

In its sample, this clone was seen a few times. The rearrangement uses TRBV18 and TRBJ2-1; 8 bases match TRBD1. The CDR3 is 16 residues long. V was clipped by 5 bases and J by 1 base; unmatched bases: 7. In germline, CDR1 is KGHSH, CDR2 LQKENI. This CDR3 reads CASSTRQGTSYNEQFF. The CDR3 nucleotides are TGTGCCAGCTCAACAAGACAGGGGACGTCCTACAATGAGCAGTTCTTC.

This clone was seen a few times. The V gene is TRBV7-9, the J gene TRBJ2-7, with TRBD1 identical over 7 bases. Germline V gene data show CDR1 as SEHNR and CDR2 as FQNEAQ (reference sequence). The J segment lost 5 bases and the V segment lost 2 bases, leaving 6 bases of the junction unmatched. CDR3 length: 14 residues. The DNA for the CDR3 is TGTGCCAGCAGCTTACGACAGGGATTCCACGAGCAGTACTTC. Amino acids: CASSLRQGFHEQYF.

V usage is TRBV18 and J usage is TRBJ2-7; D gene ambiguous. The germline V and J ends were trimmed by 2 bases and 2 bases, with 7 bases remaining between them. CDR3 size: 13 residues. The V gene's germline CDR1 is KGHSH and CDR2 LQKENI. The CDR3 DNA is TGTGCCAGCTCACCAGACTTAACCTACGAGCAGTACTTC. It specifies CASSPDLTYEQYF.

In its sample, this clone was seen a few times. This chain uses TRBV28 with TRBJ2-7, with D perhaps TRBD1 (5 bases). The CDR3 is 14 residues long. CDR1 and CDR2 from the germline V gene are MDHEN and SYDVKM. Trimming took 6 bases from V and 3 from J, leaving 15 bases between them. The CDR3 protein is CASRSPEGDYEQYF. CDR3 DNA: TGTGCCAGCAGATCGCCAGAAGGGGACTACGAGCAGTACTTC.

This clone has a handful of counts. The gene calls are TRBV5-6 and TRBJ2-2; 12 bases fit TRBD2. The CDR3 runs 16 residues. CDR1 is SGHDT and CDR2 is YYEEEE in the germline V gene. Trimming cost V 4 bases and J 7 bases; bases outside gene matches: 8. CDR3 residues: CASSHLAGGPVGELFF. In DNA, the CDR3 is TGTGCCAGCAGCCATCTAGCGGGAGGGCCTGTCGGGGAGCTGTTTTTT.

V and J are TRBV9 and TRBJ2-1, with TRBD1 identical over 9 bases. From germline, CDR1 is SGDLS and CDR2 YYNGEE. Germline trimming cut 2 bases from V and 8 bases from J; bases unmatched to any gene: 5. The CDR3 loop spans 14 amino acids. The CDR3 coding sequence is TGTGCCAGCAGCGTCGGACAGGGGAGGGATGAGCAGTTCTTC. Its translation is CASSVGQGRDEQFF.